These 16 T cell receptor beta chains originate from one sample sequenced in a study of blood T cell repertoires in COVID-19. Clones were sequenced by immunoSEQ multiplex PCR, and TCRdb holds only the in-frame ones, with some missing. The sample records under 350,000 clones, around 90% being singletons. Sequenced material: PBMCs or T cells enriched from blood (not recorded which). The source of these receptors is a woman between 40 and 55 years old who had recovered from COVID-19.

The chain joins TRBV7-2 to TRBJ1-2; tentatively, D is TRBD1 (6 bases). Germline V gene lookup returns CDR1 SGHTA and CDR2 FQGNSA. The CDR3 spans 14 residues. V shed 2 bases and J shed 3 bases, with 10 bases lying between them. CDR3 sequence (DNA): TGTGCCAGCAGCTTAAGACAGGACCACTATGGCTACACCTTC. Encoded protein: CASSLRQDHYGYTF.

The V and J genes are TRBV7-2 and TRBJ2-1, with 15 nucleotides matching TRBD2. With 5 bases clipped from V and 6 bases from J, the junction kept 8 bases outside the gene matches. The V gene's germline CDR1 is SGHTA and CDR2 FQGNSA. CDR3 length: 17 residues. As DNA, the CDR3 is TGTGCCAGCAGCCCCCGCGGACTAGCGGGAGGGGGCAATGAGCAGTTCTTC. This encodes CASSPRGLAGGGNEQFF.

This clone was recorded a few times. This chain uses TRBV5-1 with TRBJ2-1; unclear D gene. The CDR3 length is 14 residues. V shed 4 bases and J shed 8 bases, with 16 bases lying between them. The V gene's germline CDR1 is SGHRS and CDR2 YFSETQ. The CDR3 bases are TGCGCCAGCAGCCGCGTCCAAAACCGGGATGAGCAGTTCTTC. Amino acid sequence: CASSRVQNRDEQFF. The whole variable domain, filled in from reference TRBV5-1 and TRBJ2-1, reads KAGVTQTPRYLIKTRGQQVTLSCSPISGHRSVSWYQQTPGQGLQFLFEYFSETQRNKGNFPGRFSGRQFSNSRSEMNVSTLELGDSALYLCASSRVQNRDEQFFGPGTRLTVL.

The chain combines TRBV2 with TRBJ1-3; 7 bases are shared with TRBD1. CDR1 and CDR2 (germline): SNHLY, FYNNEI. The CDR3 has 15 residues. After removal of 6 bases from V and 8 bases from J, the junction contained 13 bases not matched to a gene. The DNA for the CDR3 is TGTGCCAGCAGCGCGCGAGGGACAGCCTCGCACACCATATATTTT. This translates into CASSARGTASHTIYF.

J is TRBJ1-1 and V is TRBV4-2; the match to TRBD1 covers 8 bases. The germline V gene has CDR1 LGHNA and CDR2 YNFKEQ. The length of the CDR3 is 16 residues. Germline trimming cut 1 base from V and 0 bases from J; bases unmatched to any gene: 4. The CDR3 DNA reads TGTGCCAGCAGCCAAGCTCAGGGGGCGGTGAACACTGAAGCTTTCTTT. The encoded protein is CASSQAQGAVNTEAFF.

The rearrangement links TRBV3-1 (or the pseudogene TRBV3-2) to TRBJ2-1, with 7 bases that match TRBD1. CDR1 LGHDT and CDR2 YNNKEL come from the germline V gene (reference sequence). The CDR3 runs 16 residues. After removal of 1 base from V and 3 bases from J, the junction contained 6 bases not matched to a gene. The CDR3 loop is CASSQVPGQSYNEQFF. The CDR3 DNA is TGTGCCAGCAGCCAAGTACCGGGACAGAGCTACAATGAGCAGTTCTTC.

V usage is TRBV5-6 and J usage is TRBJ1-2; TRBD1 aligns across 7 bases. The junction had 7 bases not matched to a gene; V was cut back by 0 bases and J by 8 bases. The CDR3 has 14 amino acids. Germline CDR1 SGHDT, CDR2 YYEEEE. For the CDR3, the DNA is TGTGCCAGCAGCTTGGGTGACAGGGATGAAGGCTACACCTTC. It translates to CASSLGDRDEGYTF.

The rearrangement joins TRBV5-4 to TRBJ1-2, with TRBD1 matching 12 bases. V was clipped by 4 bases and J by 4 bases; unmatched bases: 11. The CDR3 covers 17 residues. Germline V gene lookup returns CDR1 SGHNT and CDR2 YYREEE (reference sequence). Written as DNA, the CDR3 is TGTGCCAGCAGCATGGGACAGGGGGCCTCCCCGGGCTATGGCTACACCTTC. Translation: CASSMGQGASPGYGYTF. Full variable domain (rest looked up from reference TRBV5-4 and TRBJ1-2): ETGVTQSPTHLIKTRGQQVTLRCSSQSGHNTVSWYQQALGQGPQFIFQYYREEENGRGNFPPRFSGLQFPNYSSELNVNALELDDSALYLCASSMGQGASPGYGYTFGSGTRLTVV.

The chain employs TRBV6-6 and TRBJ2-5; D is possibly TRBD1 (6 bases). With 6 bases removed from V and 3 bases from J, the gap between germline ends came to 20 bases. CDR3 length equals 16 residues. Germline values: CDR1 MNHNY, CDR2 SVGAGI (reference sequence). CDR3 sequence (DNA): TGTGCCAGCAGCCGAGGGACCAGGGGAAAGGAAGAGACCCAGTACTTC. Its translation: CASSRGTRGKEETQYF.

The V gene is TRBV15, the J gene TRBJ2-1; D perhaps matches TRBD2 (6 bases). Germline V gene data show CDR1 as LNHNV and CDR2 as YYDKDF (reference sequence). Trimming pared 5 bases from V and 6 bases from J, leaving 20 bases between. The CDR3 has 16 residues. Here the CDR3 DNA reads TGTGCCACCAGCCGCCGCGATGGAGGGCCCCGCAATGAGCAGTTCTTC. It is translated as CATSRRDGGPRNEQFF.

The chain uses TRBV7-2 and TRBJ2-7; D is unclear. Germline CDR1 and CDR2: SGHTA and FQGNSA. The ends were cut back, 1 base at V and 6 bases at J, with 16 bases in the middle. The CDR3 covers 15 residues. DNA of the CDR3: TGTGCCAGCAGCTTAGTATCGTCACAGACAAGCGAGCAGTACTTC. This translates into CASSLVSSQTSEQYF.

V usage is TRBV3-1 (or the pseudogene TRBV3-2) and J usage is TRBJ1-2; D not resolved. Between the trimmed V and J ends, which lost 1 base and 2 bases, there was a span of 5 bases. The CDR3 loop spans 13 amino acids. Germline CDR1 is LGHDT and CDR2 is YNNKEL (reference sequence). In DNA form, the CDR3 reads TGTGCCAGCAGCCAAGTTCAAAACTATGGCTACACCTTC. This gives the protein CASSQVQNYGYTF.

This chain links TRBV3-1 (or the pseudogene TRBV3-2) with TRBJ2-7; D remains unclear. This CDR3 region has 11 residues. Trimming shortened V by 3 bases and J by 5 bases, and 5 bases separated the two germline ends. Germline CDR1 LGHDT, CDR2 YNNKEL (reference sequence). CDR3 in DNA: TGTGCCAGCAGCCAGGGCGACGAGCAGTACTTC. Translating gives CASSQGDEQYF.

The V gene is TRBV6-5, the J gene TRBJ1-2, with 7 nucleotides matching TRBD1. The CDR3 consists of 14 residues. With V trimmed by 5 bases and J by 4 bases, 7 bases remained unmatched. Germline CDR1 is MNHEY and CDR2 is SVGAGI. The DNA of the CDR3 is TGTGCCAGCAGTAACAGGGGAGTAGGCTATGGCTACACCTTC. Translation gives CASSNRGVGYGYTF.

The rearrangement uses TRBV11-1 and TRBJ1-1, with 7 bases that match TRBD1. The CDR3 contains 16 residues. Trimming at V came to 2 bases and at J to 4 bases, leaving 10 bases not matched to a gene. Germline V gives CDR1 SGHAT, CDR2 FQDESV (reference sequence). CDR3: CASSLSRGRRSTEAFF. The CDR3 DNA reads as TGTGCCAGCAGCTTAAGTAGGGGGCGCAGAAGCACTGAAGCTTTCTTT.

This chain links TRBV5-6 with TRBJ2-2; 9 nucleotides match TRBD1. Germline V lookup: CDR1 SGHDT, CDR2 YYEEEE. There are 15 residues in the CDR3. The junction had 2 bases not matched to a gene; V was cut back by 0 bases and J by 5 bases. In nucleotides, the CDR3 is TGTGCCAGCAGCTTGGACAGGGGGCGTACCGGGGAGCTGTTTTTT. This translates into CASSLDRGRTGELFF. Filled out from reference TRBV5-6 and TRBJ2-2, the complete variable domain reads DAGVTQSPTHLIKTRGQQVTLRCSPKSGHDTVSWYQQALGQGPQFIFQYYEEEERQRGNFPDRFSGHQFPNYSSELNVNALLLGDSALYLCASSLDRGRTGELFFGEGSRLTVL.